The 13 T cell receptor beta chains presented below share a single source sample, sequenced in a study of cytomegalovirus exposure and HLA in healthy donors. Primers for the PCR totalled 60 Vbeta and 13 Jbeta. This table comes from immunoSEQ multiplex PCR, and its TCRdb copy is limited to in-frame clones, with some not included. The top ten hold approximately 9.9% of the sample, which has approximately 98,000 clones, over 70% seen once. Material: PBMCs. The receptor source for this set is a man younger than 35 in good health and CMV-seropositive.

The rearrangement joins TRBV30 to TRBJ2-3; no firm D call. The CDR3 runs to 13 residues. The germline V and J ends were trimmed by 0 bases and 5 bases, with 9 bases remaining between them. In germline, CDR1 is GTSNPN, CDR2 SVGIG (reference sequence). This CDR3 is CAWSVLDGDTQYF. In DNA form, the CDR3 reads TGTGCCTGGAGTGTACTTGATGGAGATACGCAGTATTTT.

The genes are TRBV30 and TRBJ2-1, with 11 bases lining up with TRBD2. This CDR3 region has 15 residues. V lost 3 bases and J lost 2; bases outside the gene matches: 3. Germline CDR1 and CDR2: GTSNPN and SVGIG (reference sequence). CDR3 region: CAWSVSGGAYNEQFF. Written as DNA, the CDR3 is TGTGCCTGGAGCGTTAGCGGGGGGGCCTACAATGAGCAGTTCTTC.

This chain links TRBV7-9 with TRBJ1-6; TRBD1 might be the D (5 bases). The CDR3 is 19 amino acids. V lost 1 base and J 0 bases, leaving 16 bases between the germline ends. Looked up from germline, CDR1 is SEHNR and CDR2 is FQNEAQ (reference sequence). The CDR3 sequence: CASSLGRDRGSSYNSPLHF. DNA for the CDR3: TGTGCCAGCAGCTTAGGAAGAGACAGAGGAAGCTCCTATAATTCACCCCTCCACTTT. Using reference TRBV7-9 and TRBJ1-6 for the parts outside the CDR3, the full variable domain is DTGVSQNPRHKITKRGQNVTFRCDPISEHNRLYWYRQTLGQGPEFLTYFQNEAQLEKSRLLSDRFSAERPKGSFSTLEIQRTEQGDSAMYLCASSLGRDRGSSYNSPLHFGNGTRLTVT.

This CDR3 is CASSSPGLGNEQFF. CDR3 bases: TGTGCCAGCAGCTCCCCGGGACTAGGCAATGAGCAGTTCTTC. This sequence joins TRBV5-4 and TRBJ2-1; 8 nucleotides line up with TRBD2. CDR1 is SGHNT, CDR2 YYREEE, per germline (reference sequence). There are 14 residues in the CDR3. V shed 3 bases, J shed 6 bases, and the junction held 5 bases outside the gene matches. Full variable domain (rest looked up from reference TRBV5-4 and TRBJ2-1): ETGVTQSPTHLIKTRGQQVTLRCSSQSGHNTVSWYQQALGQGPQFIFQYYREEENGRGNFPPRFSGLQFPNYSSELNVNALELDDSALYLCASSSPGLGNEQFFGPGTRLTVL.

There are a few counts of this clone. The junction and the germline gene differ at one end; a read error may be behind it. This chain uses TRBV6-1 with TRBJ2-1; TRBD2 matches at 11 bases. The CDR3 loop spans 11 amino acids. CDR1 is MNHNS and CDR2 is SASEGT in the germline V gene. The CDR3: CASSLAGGRLF. The CDR3, as DNA: TGTGCCAGCAGTTTAGCGGGGGGGCGTCTCTTC.

The chain carries TRBV15 and TRBJ1-2; D gene ambiguous. CDR3 size: 15 residues. The germline gives CDR1 LNHNV, CDR2 YYDKDF (reference sequence). V gave up 3 bases and J gave up 3 bases, with 14 bases separating them. The CDR3 sequence is CATSSPKRPDYGYTF. The CDR3 coding sequence is TGTGCCACCAGCAGCCCCAAGAGGCCAGACTATGGCTACACCTTC. The whole variable domain, remainder taken from reference TRBV15 and TRBJ1-2, is DAMVIQNPRYQVTQFGKPVTLSCSQTLNHNVMYWYQQKSSQAPKLLFHYYDKDFNNEADTPDNFQSRRPNTSFCFLDIRSPGLGDTAMYLCATSSPKRPDYGYTFGSGTRLTVV.

This chain uses TRBV7-8 with TRBJ1-5; a possible D gene is TRBD1 (6 bases). Trimming pared 5 bases from V and 0 bases from J, leaving 11 bases between. CDR1 and CDR2 (germline): SGHVS, FQNEAQ. This CDR3 comprises 15 residues. CDR3 residues: CASSQQGNSNQPQHF. The CDR3 region has the DNA TGTGCCAGCAGCCAACAGGGTAATAGCAATCAGCCCCAGCATTTT.

The chain recombines TRBV6-1 with TRBJ2-7, with TRBD1 matching 7 bases. The V and J ends lost 5 bases and 7 bases, in that order; junction bases with no gene match: 14. Germline values: CDR1 MNHNS, CDR2 SASEGT. This CDR3 comprises 15 residues. CDR3 sequence: CASSSHRGSAMEQYF. In nucleotides, the CDR3 is TGTGCCAGCAGTTCACACAGGGGCTCGGCGATGGAGCAGTACTTC.

The gene calls are TRBV5-1 and TRBJ1-1; tentative D call: TRBD1 (5 bases). Germline lookup yields CDR1 SGHRS and CDR2 YFSETQ. This CDR3 has 17 amino acids. The V end was cut by 1 base, the J end by 4 bases, with 20 bases between. CDR3: CASSLYWQGGLGTEAFF. The CDR3, as DNA: TGCGCCAGCAGCTTGTATTGGCAGGGTGGCTTGGGCACTGAAGCTTTCTTT.

The genes are TRBV11-2 and TRBJ2-3, with unresolved D. Germline V gene sequence: CDR1 SGHAT, CDR2 FQNNGV. This CDR3 region has 16 residues. V gave up 1 base and J gave up 0 bases, with 11 bases separating them. The CDR3 DNA is TGTGCCAGCAGCTTAGTCTCTGTCCTCAGCACAGATACGCAGTATTTT. Translating it yields CASSLVSVLSTDTQYF.

This clone has only a few counts. The V and J genes are TRBV5-1 and TRBJ1-1; tentatively, D is TRBD1 (6 bases). CDR3 length equals 14 residues. Germline V gene sequence: CDR1 SGHRS, CDR2 YFSETQ. The ends were cut back, 6 bases at V and 3 bases at J, with 15 bases in the middle. CDR3 protein: CASMPLGQYTEAFF. As DNA, the CDR3 is TGCGCCAGCATGCCCCTGGGACAATACACTGAAGCTTTCTTT.

This clone was detected a few times. The V gene is TRBV5-1, the J gene TRBJ1-2; possible D gene TRBD1, 6 bases. The CDR3 extends over 13 amino acids. V was trimmed by 3 bases and J by 2 bases, leaving 8 bases between them. Per germline, CDR1 SGHRS and CDR2 YFSETQ. CDR3 in amino acids: CASSSTGNYGYTF. CDR3 DNA sequence: TGCGCCAGCAGCTCCACAGGGAACTATGGCTACACCTTC.

This clone was counted only a few times. This sequence joins TRBV6-1 and TRBJ1-4, with 8 bases aligning to TRBD1. Germline CDR1 reads MNHNS; CDR2 reads SASEGT. The CDR3 loop spans 15 amino acids. Germline trimming cut 6 bases from V and 10 bases from J; bases unmatched to any gene: 13. The CDR3 bases are TGTGCCAGCAGCCATTTGAGGACAGGGCTGGGAAAACTGTTTTTT. Amino acids: CASSHLRTGLGKLFF.